A single sample is the source of the 3 T cell receptor beta chains below, sequenced in a study of T cell responses to AZD1222 COVID-19 vaccine. Using immunoSEQ multiplex PCR, the repertoire was profiled, and TCRdb retains in-frame clones only, with some absent. The sample comprises fewer than 150,000 clones, roughly 84% of which are singletons, and about 1.2% rests with the top ten. The material sequenced was peripheral blood, taken on day 0 of AZD1222 vaccination. Every receptor here comes from an adult in good health.

V and J are TRBV18 and TRBJ1-2; the D gene is possibly TRBD1 (5 bases). The CDR3 contains 16 residues. V lost 3 bases, J lost 7 bases, and 21 bases lay in between. The germline gives CDR1 KGHSH, CDR2 LQKENI. The CDR3 nucleotides are TGTGCCAGCTCACCGGCGGGACGCAACGGTAATGGTGGCTACACCTTC. Translated, it gives CASSPAGRNGNGGYTF. The whole variable domain, remainder taken from reference TRBV18 and TRBJ1-2, is NAGVMQNPRHLVRRRGQEARLRCSPMKGHSHVYWYRQLPEEGLKFMVYLQKENIIDESGMPKERFSAEFPKEGPSILRIQQVVRGDSAAYFCASSPAGRNGNGGYTFGSGTRLTVV.

The rearrangement links TRBV7-9 to TRBJ2-3, with 9 bases lining up with TRBD2. V was pared by 5 bases and J by 2 bases, with 2 bases of the junction left unmatched. The CDR3 contains 14 residues. Germline CDR1 SEHNR, CDR2 FQNEAQ (reference sequence). For the CDR3, the DNA is TGTGCCAGCAGCCCTAGCGGGGACACAGATACGCAGTATTTT. Its translation: CASSPSGDTDTQYF.

This chain connects TRBV9 to TRBJ1-2, with D uncertain. Germline loops: CDR1 SGDLS, CDR2 YYNGEE. Trimming took off 4 bases at V and 2 bases at J, with 9 bases between the two ends. The CDR3 sequence is 13 residues long. CDR3 nucleotides: TGTGCCAGCAGCCCTGAGGCAAACTATGGCTACACCTTC. The encoded protein is CASSPEANYGYTF.